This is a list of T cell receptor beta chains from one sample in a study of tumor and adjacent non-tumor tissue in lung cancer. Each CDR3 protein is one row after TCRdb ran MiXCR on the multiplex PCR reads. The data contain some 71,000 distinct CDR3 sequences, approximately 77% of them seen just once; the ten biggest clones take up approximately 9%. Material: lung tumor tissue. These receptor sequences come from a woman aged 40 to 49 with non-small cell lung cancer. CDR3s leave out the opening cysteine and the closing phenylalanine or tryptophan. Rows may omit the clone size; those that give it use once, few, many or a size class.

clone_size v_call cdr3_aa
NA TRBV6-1 VNRTGGSPLH
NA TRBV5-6 ASSERERGVH
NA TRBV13 ASSLGGQGSNQPQH
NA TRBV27 AISASDNSPLH
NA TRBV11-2 ASSLVGTSTEAF
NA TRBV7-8 ASSLGRDQPQY
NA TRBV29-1 IAEAMTSGRGGEQF
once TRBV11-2 DSSLDLASGWTQY
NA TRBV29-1 SVAQHSDNEQF
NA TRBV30 ASGANEQS
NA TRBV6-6 ASGTGSHEQY
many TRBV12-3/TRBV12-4 ASQRAGTSGANAQF
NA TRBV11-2 ASSLDGQVNYDYT
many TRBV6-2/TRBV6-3 ASSYLGYSNQPQH
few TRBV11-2 ASSNSGFEVF
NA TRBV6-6 SRSLQGYEQY
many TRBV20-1 SASDLGGGGYNEQF
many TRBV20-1 SARDNEQF
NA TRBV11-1 TSSFMSAQY
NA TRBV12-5 ASFLGHSTDAQY
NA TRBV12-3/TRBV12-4 ASSFGAEQPQH
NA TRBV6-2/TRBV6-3 ANHSGGPTYEQY
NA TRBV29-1 SVPGTSGGYGGTVTQY
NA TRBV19 ASSMAGSNEQF
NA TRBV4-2 AISQGGVTGGYT
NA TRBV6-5 ASKHEGTGANVLT
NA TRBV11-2 ASCHPGTRGYEQY
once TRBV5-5 ASLQGCPGSNQPQH
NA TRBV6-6 ASSLGPQTYYEQY
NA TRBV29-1 RVRAGGSRSFNEQF
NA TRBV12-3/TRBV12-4 ASSRLGRRGKMF
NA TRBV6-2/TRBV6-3 TSNWKRVSYVYT
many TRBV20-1 SARDPDRGLGGYT
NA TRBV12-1 ASSCAVDSSYEQY
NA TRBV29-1 SVTSGFSYNKQF
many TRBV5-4 ASPELGNEQF
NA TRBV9 TSSVGQGNQPQH
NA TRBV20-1 SATQRGRWETEY
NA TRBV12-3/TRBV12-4 ASSLGELTVELF
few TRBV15 ATSRVRAANEQF
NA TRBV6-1 ASSERDWTYSNRPQH
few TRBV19 AGRQGRGYGYT
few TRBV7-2 ASSPGQGAYIQY
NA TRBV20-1 SSRGRGYESFNEQF
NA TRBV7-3 ASSSGRYNSPLH
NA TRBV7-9 ASSLNLKRQY
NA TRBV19 ASTPGTVGEDTQY
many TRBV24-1 ATSDPGQGSYEQY
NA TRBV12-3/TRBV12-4 ASSSSGASYNEQL
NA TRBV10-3 AIARGADGNHPHH
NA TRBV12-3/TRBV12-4 ASTQGSIAWGRYEQF
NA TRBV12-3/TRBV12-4 ASRPGRGKTTSPLR
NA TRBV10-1 AISSGTAEARTQY